The 29 T cell receptor beta chains in this list originate from one sample, sequenced in a study of OX40 agonist ivuxolimab in advanced cancers. The repertoire was sequenced with immunoSEQ multiplex PCR; TCRdb's copy has only in-frame clones and lacks some. There are roughly 100,000 clones in the sample; 90% occur only once, and approximately 0.52% lies in the top ten. The specimen was CD4+ or CD8+ T cells sorted from blood, collected in a trial of the OX40 agonist ivuxolimab. The receptors were gathered from an adult with an advanced solid tumor such as melanoma, head and neck, liver or kidney cancer.

The gene calls are TRBV9 and TRBJ2-3; D remains unclear. Between the trimmed V and J ends, which lost 5 bases and 2 bases, there was a span of 6 bases. The CDR3 has 12 amino acids. Germline loops: CDR1 SGDLS, CDR2 YYNGEE. CDR3 residues: CASSLVTDTQYF. The CDR3 nucleotides are TGTGCCAGCAGTTTAGTCACAGATACGCAGTATTTT.

DNA of the CDR3: TGTGCCAGCAGCCCCGGGACAGGGAGTTGGTCTTTCTTT. Translated: CASSPGTGSWSFF. The V gene is TRBV2, the J gene TRBJ1-1, with 9 nucleotides matching TRBD1. This CDR3 is built from 13 residues. Germline CDR1 is SNHLY and CDR2 is FYNNEI. Trimming cost V 6 bases and J 12 bases; bases outside gene matches: 11.

The chain has TRBV7-2 and TRBJ1-1; D gene uncertain. This CDR3 is built from 13 residues. V gave up 2 bases and J gave up 0 bases, with 4 bases separating them. Germline V gene sequence: CDR1 SGHTA, CDR2 FQGNSA. In nucleotides, the CDR3 is TGTGCCAGCAGCTTATTGATGAACACTGAAGCTTTCTTT. Translation: CASSLLMNTEAFF.

The chain employs TRBV9 and TRBJ2-7; the D is unclear. Germline CDR1 reads SGDLS; CDR2 reads YYNGEE. This CDR3 has 14 residues. The germline V and J ends were trimmed by 0 bases and 6 bases, with 13 bases remaining between them. The CDR3, as DNA: TGTGCCAGCAGCGTAGTTCACGCCGGCTGCGAGCAGTACTTC. Translation: CASSVVHAGCEQYF.

This clone was observed a few times. V and J are TRBV19 and TRBJ1-2; no clear D gene. CDR3 length: 14 amino acids. Germline V lookup: CDR1 LNHDA, CDR2 SQIVND (reference sequence). The germline V and J ends were trimmed by 7 bases and 7 bases, with 19 bases remaining between them. CDR3 DNA sequence: TGTGCCAGTACCCCGCCCCACGGACCGGGTGGCTACACCTTC. It encodes CASTPPHGPGGYTF. Combining the CDR3 with reference TRBV19 and TRBJ1-2 gives the whole variable domain DGGITQSPKYLFRKEGQNVTLSCEQNLNHDAMYWYRQDPGQGLRLIYYSQIVNDFQKGDIAEGYSVSREKKESFPLTVTSAQKNPTAFYLCASTPPHGPGGYTFGSGTRLTVV.

This clone turned up a few times. This chain connects TRBV30 to TRBJ1-5, with D unresolved. The CDR3 extends over 14 amino acids. Trimming took 8 bases from V and 0 from J, leaving 14 bases between them. The V gene's germline CDR1 is GTSNPN and CDR2 SVGIG (reference sequence). The CDR3 protein is CAANEGDSNQPQHF. CDR3 nucleotides: TGTGCCGCCAACGAGGGCGATAGCAATCAGCCCCAGCATTTT.

The V call is TRBV10-3, the J call TRBJ2-3, with 9 positions matching TRBD1. CDR3 length: 13 amino acids. In germline, CDR1 is ENHRY, CDR2 SYGVKD. V gave up 9 bases and J gave up 1 base; unmatched junction bases: 2. The DNA for the CDR3 is TGTGCCATTAGGACAGGGGGCACAGATACGCAGTATTTT. It yields the protein CAIRTGGTDTQYF.

The chain couples TRBV6-5 to TRBJ2-7, with 7 bases aligning to TRBD1. The CDR3 contains 13 residues. V was pared by 6 bases and J by 2 bases, with 4 bases of the junction left unmatched. Germline V gene data show CDR1 as MNHEY and CDR2 as SVGAGI. The chain's CDR3 is CASRKTGTYEQYF. CDR3 DNA sequence: TGTGCCAGCAGAAAGACAGGGACCTACGAGCAGTACTTC.

This clone has only one observation. V gene TRBV10-1 combines with J gene TRBJ2-7; possibly TRBD1 or TRBD2 for D (5 bases each). Germline CDR1 and CDR2: WNHNN and SYGVQD (reference sequence). V lost 3 bases to trimming and J lost 3 bases, with 15 bases between them. CDR3 length: 15 amino acids. The CDR3 coding sequence is TGCGCCAGCAGTGAACAGCCGGGACGGAACTACGAGCAGTACTTC. Its protein is CASSEQPGRNYEQYF.

The sample holds one count of this clone. The gene calls are TRBV11-3 and TRBJ2-7, with D maybe TRBD2 (7 bases). Germline V CDR1 and CDR2: SGHNT, YENEEA. V dropped 5 bases and J dropped 5 bases, with 16 bases sitting between them. The CDR3 extends over 14 amino acids. The CDR3 spells CASSPEGGHNEQYF. The CDR3 bases are TGTGCCAGCAGCCCAGAGGGGGGGCACAACGAGCAGTACTTC. Drawing the rest from reference TRBV11-3 and TRBJ2-7, the complete variable domain is EAGVVQSPRYKIIEKKQPVAFWCNPISGHNTLYWYLQNLGQGPELLIRYENEEAVDDSQLPKDRFSAERLKGVDSTLKIQPAELGDSAVYLCASSPEGGHNEQYFGPGTRLTVT.

This clone was seen just once. The chain joins TRBV6-6 to TRBJ2-7; TRBD2 agrees at 7 bases. CDR1 MNHNY and CDR2 SVGAGI come from the germline V gene (reference sequence). The CDR3 sequence is 13 residues long. The V segment lost 4 bases and the J segment 6 bases; nucleotides outside the gene matches: 6. The CDR3 sequence: CASSSSGTIEQYF. The CDR3 bases are TGTGCCAGCAGTTCGTCCGGGACTATCGAGCAGTACTTC.

This clone was detected only a few times. CDR3 in amino acids: CATSRERSTGINEKLFF. The CDR3 nucleotides read TGTGCCACCAGCAGAGAAAGGTCGACAGGCATCAATGAAAAACTGTTTTTT. The chain carries TRBV15 and TRBJ1-4; a possible D gene is TRBD1 (6 bases). The CDR3 consists of 17 residues. The germline V and J ends were trimmed by 0 bases and 5 bases, with 16 bases remaining between them. Per the germline V gene, CDR1 is LNHNV and CDR2 is YYDKDF (reference sequence). The variable domain in full, with the rest retrieved from reference TRBV15 and TRBJ1-4, is DAMVIQNPRYQVTQFGKPVTLSCSQTLNHNVMYWYQQKSSQAPKLLFHYYDKDFNNEADTPDNFQSRRPNTSFCFLDIRSPGLGDTAMYLCATSRERSTGINEKLFFGSGTQLSVL.

V gene TRBV30 combines with J gene TRBJ1-5; D is perhaps TRBD1 (6 bases). The CDR3 is made up of 17 amino acids. CDR1 and CDR2 from the germline V gene are GTSNPN and SVGIG (reference sequence). The V end lost 5 bases, the J end lost 0 bases, and 20 bases lay between the germline ends. The CDR3 DNA follows: TGTGCCTGGGACGGAAAGACAGGCACCTATAGCAATCAGCCCCAGCATTTT. This encodes CAWDGKTGTYSNQPQHF.

The rearrangement joins TRBV7-6 to TRBJ2-6; D might be TRBD2 (5 bases). The CDR3 contains 19 residues. Per the germline V gene, CDR1 is SGHVS and CDR2 is FNYEAQ. With 3 bases removed from V and 1 base from J, the gap between germline ends came to 19 bases. The CDR3 sequence is CASSFEAVLLPSGANVLTF. CDR3 DNA sequence: TGTGCCAGCAGCTTCGAAGCGGTCCTCCTCCCTTCTGGGGCCAACGTCCTGACTTTC. Drawing the rest from reference TRBV7-6 and TRBJ2-6, the complete variable domain is GAGVSQSPRYKVTKRGQDVALRCDPISGHVSLYWYRQALGQGPEFLTYFNYEAQQDKSGLPNDRFSAERPEGSISTLTIQRTEQRDSAMYRCASSFEAVLLPSGANVLTFGAGSRLTVL.

The rearrangement links TRBV5-1 to TRBJ2-7, with 10 bases that match TRBD1. The CDR3 covers 14 residues. Germline assignment: CDR1 SGHRS and CDR2 YFSETQ. Trimming took 7 bases from V and 3 from J; bases not matched to a gene: 7. CDR3 nucleotide sequence: TGCGCCAGCTCAAGGACAGGGGGGGTCTACGAGCAGTACTTC. It translates to CASSRTGGVYEQYF. Using reference TRBV5-1 and TRBJ2-7 for the parts outside the CDR3, the full variable domain is KAGVTQTPRYLIKTRGQQVTLSCSPISGHRSVSWYQQTPGQGLQFLFEYFSETQRNKGNFPGRFSGRQFSNSRSEMNVSTLELGDSALYLCASSRTGGVYEQYFGPGTRLTVT.

This sequence joins TRBV9 and TRBJ2-1; 7 positions agree with TRBD1. V lost 0 bases to trimming and J lost 7 bases; unmatched junction nucleotides: 7. Germline CDR1 is SGDLS and CDR2 is YYNGEE. This CDR3 region has 15 residues. CDR3 nucleotide sequence: TGTGCCAGCAGCGTAGGCCTCCAACAGGGGAATGAGCAGTTCTTC. Its protein product is CASSVGLQQGNEQFF.

This sequence joins TRBV2 and TRBJ1-1, with TRBD1 matching over 7 bases. Losses at the gene ends were 8 bases for V and 1 base for J; bases not matched to a gene: 10. The CDR3 extends over 15 amino acids. Germline values: CDR1 SNHLY, CDR2 FYNNEI. DNA for the CDR3: TGTGCCAGCTCAGGACAGGTAGTTGGGAACACTGAAGCTTTCTTT. Its protein is CASSGQVVGNTEAFF.

The chain is built from TRBV6-1 and TRBJ1-2; 7 nucleotides match TRBD1. J lost 4 bases, V lost 1 base, and 6 bases had no gene match. CDR3 size: 15 residues. The germline V gene encodes CDR1 MNHNS and CDR2 SASEGT. The CDR3 loop reads CASSEVSGGGYGYTF. The CDR3 nucleotides are TGTGCCAGCAGTGAAGTTTCAGGGGGGGGCTATGGCTACACCTTC.

The chain has TRBV5-4 and TRBJ2-3; D remains ambiguous. Germline V gene lookup returns CDR1 SGHNT and CDR2 YYREEE (reference sequence). CDR3 length: 14 amino acids. V dropped 3 bases and J dropped 2 bases, with 10 bases sitting between them. The chain's CDR3 is CASSSPRNTDTQYF. The DNA of the CDR3 is TGTGCCAGCAGCTCCCCCCGCAACACAGATACGCAGTATTTT.

The genes are TRBV28 and TRBJ2-6; perhaps TRBD1 as D (5 bases). V lost 1 base and J 2 bases, leaving 6 bases between the germline ends. The CDR3 runs to 15 residues. Germline CDR1 reads MDHEN; CDR2 reads SYDVKM. CDR3 amino acids: CASSLSRAGANVLTF. The CDR3 DNA follows: TGTGCCAGCAGTTTATCCAGGGCTGGGGCCAACGTCCTGACTTTC.

This CDR3 reads CASSTGLRGGPFQPNEQFF. The CDR3 nucleotides are TGTGCCAGCAGCACGGGGCTCCGCGGGGGCCCTTTTCAACCCAATGAGCAGTTCTTC. V is TRBV11-2 and J is TRBJ2-1; possibly TRBD2 for D (7 bases). V lost 5 bases to trimming and J lost 6 bases, with 29 bases between them. The V gene's germline CDR1 is SGHAT and CDR2 FQNNGV. The CDR3 consists of 19 residues. Full variable domain (outside the CDR3, taken from reference TRBV11-2 and TRBJ2-1): EAGVAQSPRYKIIEKRQSVAFWCNPISGHATLYWYQQILGQGPKLLIQFQNNGVVDDSQLPKDRFSAERLKGVDSTLKIQPAKLEDSAVYLCASSTGLRGGPFQPNEQFFGPGTRLTVL.

The J gene is TRBJ1-1, the V gene TRBV28; D unclear. Per the germline V gene, CDR1 is MDHEN and CDR2 is SYDVKM. The CDR3 has 13 amino acids. Trimming took 11 bases from V and 0 from J, leaving 13 bases between them. The CDR3 region is CASLSGMNTEAFF. The DNA of the CDR3 is TGTGCCTCCCTGTCCGGAATGAACACTGAAGCTTTCTTT.

The gene calls are TRBV10-3 and TRBJ1-1; 7 bases align to TRBD1. Germline loops: CDR1 ENHRY, CDR2 SYGVKD. J lost 0 bases, V lost 5 bases, and 3 bases had no gene match. The CDR3 is 14 residues long. In DNA, the CDR3 is TGTGCCATCAGTAACAGGGGTATGAACACTGAAGCTTTCTTT. Translating gives CAISNRGMNTEAFF.

The chain recombines TRBV4-2 with TRBJ1-6; the D is unclear. The CDR3 is made up of 17 amino acids. The germline V and J ends were trimmed by 0 bases and 0 bases, with 9 bases remaining between them. The germline gives CDR1 LGHNA, CDR2 YNFKEQ. CDR3 sequence reads: CASSQEVSSSYNSPLHF. CDR3 coding DNA: TGTGCCAGCAGCCAAGAGGTGTCGAGCTCCTATAATTCACCCCTCCACTTT.

The rearrangement uses TRBV30 and TRBJ2-7; 8 bases are shared with TRBD1. Germline CDR1 and CDR2: GTSNPN and SVGIG (reference sequence). The length of the CDR3 is 12 residues. Losses at the gene ends were 5 bases for V and 3 bases for J; bases not matched to a gene: 3. CDR3 loop: CAWSGGLYEQYF. The CDR3 DNA reads TGTGCCTGGTCAGGGGGCCTCTACGAGCAGTACTTC. Full variable domain (remainder filled in from reference TRBV30 and TRBJ2-7): SQTIHQWPATLVQPVGSPLSLECTVEGTSNPNLYWYRQAAGRGLQLLFYSVGIGQISSEVPQNLSASRPQDRQFILSSKKLLLSDSGFYLCAWSGGLYEQYFGPGTRLTVT.

The V call is TRBV5-4, the J call TRBJ2-7, with 8 bases identical to TRBD1. This CDR3 is 14 amino acids long. Trimming took 1 base from V and 1 from J; bases not matched to a gene: 1. The germline gives CDR1 SGHNT, CDR2 YYREEE (reference sequence). The CDR3 DNA sequence: TGTGCCAGCAGCTTGCGGGACAGGTCCTACGAGCAGTACTTC. It encodes CASSLRDRSYEQYF.

This chain links TRBV6-6 with TRBJ2-5; D ambiguous. V lost 2 bases, J lost 5 bases, and 6 bases lay in between. Germline CDR1 MNHNY, CDR2 SVGAGI (reference sequence). CDR3 size: 12 residues. The CDR3 reads CASSYRRETQYF. In nucleotides, the CDR3 is TGTGCCAGCAGTTACCGACGTGAGACCCAGTACTTC.

The V call is TRBV5-4, the J call TRBJ2-7; D gene unclear. Germline V lookup: CDR1 SGHNT, CDR2 YYREEE (reference sequence). V lost 4 bases to trimming and J lost 3 bases, with 14 bases between them. The CDR3 runs 14 residues. The CDR3 DNA reads as TGTGCCAGCAGCCCGACGGCGTCGCGCTACGAGCAGTACTTC. Its translation is CASSPTASRYEQYF.

The count of this clone is one. J is TRBJ1-1 and V is TRBV28; D call uncertain. The CDR3 spans 13 residues. From germline, CDR1 is MDHEN and CDR2 SYDVKM. The V and J ends lost 6 bases and 12 bases respectively, with 20 bases between them. The CDR3 reads CASSLITLMGTFF. The CDR3 coding sequence is TGTGCCAGCAGCTTGATTACCCTAATGGGGACTTTCTTT.